This note documents a single TCR beta chain sequence. The sample comes from a study of multiple sclerosis patients with progressive multifocal leukoencephalopathy. The survey-level immunoSEQ assay was used. Each PCR contained spiked synthetic TR CDR3 controls spanning every V-J pairing. Profiled with immunoSEQ multiplex PCR; TCRdb holds only in-frame clones, not every one. This table has approximately 27,000 clones, around 89% appearing once. V gave up 5 bases and J gave up 6 bases; unmatched junction bases: 8. This CDR3 has 14 residues. Germline values: CDR1 SEHNR, CDR2 FQNEAQ (reference sequence). Time point reported: before natalizumab initiation.

The sample was PBMCs. This sequence originates from a human donor with multiple sclerosis. The gene calls are TRBV7-9 and TRBJ2-7, with TRBD1 identical over 9 bases. The CDR3 loop reads CASSEGTGRGEQYF. Here the CDR3 DNA reads TGTGCCAGCAGCGAGGGGACAGGGCGGGGCGAGCAGTACTTC.